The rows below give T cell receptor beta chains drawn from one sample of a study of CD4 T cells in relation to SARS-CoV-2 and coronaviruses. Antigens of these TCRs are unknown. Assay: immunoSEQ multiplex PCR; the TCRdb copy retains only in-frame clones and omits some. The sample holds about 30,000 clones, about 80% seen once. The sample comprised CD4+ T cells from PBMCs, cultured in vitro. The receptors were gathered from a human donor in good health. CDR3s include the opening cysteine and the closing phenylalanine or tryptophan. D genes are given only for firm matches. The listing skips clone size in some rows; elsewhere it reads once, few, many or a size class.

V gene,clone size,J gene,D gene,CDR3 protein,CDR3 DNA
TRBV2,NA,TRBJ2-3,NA,CASSDGRVTDTQYF,TGTGCCAGCAGTGATGGTAGGGTCACAGATACGCAGTATTTT
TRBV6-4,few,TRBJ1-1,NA,CASSDSQGSGEAFF,TGTGCCAGCAGTGACTCGCAGGGCAGTGGTGAAGCTTTCTTT
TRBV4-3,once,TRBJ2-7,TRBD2,CASSQRLAGDYEQYF,TGCGCCAGCAGCCAACGTCTAGCGGGAGATTACGAGCAGTACTTC
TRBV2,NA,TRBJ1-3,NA,CASTSGTAGNTIYF,TGTGCCAGCACCTCCGGGACCGCTGGAAACACCATATATTTT
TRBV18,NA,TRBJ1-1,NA,CASSPPARFRGTEAFF,TGTGCCAGCTCACCCCCAGCGCGTTTTCGAGGTACTGAAGCTTTCTTT
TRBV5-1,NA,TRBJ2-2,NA,CASSLDTAVITGELFF,TGCGCCAGCAGCTTGGATACGGCCGTCATCACCGGGGAGCTGTTTTTT
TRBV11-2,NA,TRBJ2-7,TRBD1,CASLLGTGGGYEQYF,TGTGCCAGCTTACTCGGGACAGGAGGCGGGTACGAGCAGTACTTC
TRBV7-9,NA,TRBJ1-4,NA,CASSFPRENEKLFF,TGTGCCAGCAGCTTTCCCAGGGAGAATGAAAAACTGTTTTTT
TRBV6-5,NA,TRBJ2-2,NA,CASMPEVNTGELFF,TGTGCCAGCATGCCCGAGGTGAACACCGGGGAGCTGTTTTTT
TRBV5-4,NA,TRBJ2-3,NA,CASSRGVDTQYF,TGTGCCAGCAGCCGGGGTGTAGATACGCAGTATTTT
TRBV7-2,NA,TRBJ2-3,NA,CASSLPSTDTQYF,TGTGCCAGCAGCTTACCAAGCACAGATACGCAGTATTTT
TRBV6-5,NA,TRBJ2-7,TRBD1,CASTEPGGGYEQYF,TGTGCCAGCACCGAGCCAGGGGGCGGTTACGAGCAGTACTTC
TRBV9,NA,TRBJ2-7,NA,CASSVDQGPREQYF,TGTGCCAGCAGCGTAGACCAGGGGCCGCGGGAGCAGTACTTC
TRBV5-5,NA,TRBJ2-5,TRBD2,CASSLGLAGGQGTQYF,TGTGCCAGCAGCCTAGGACTAGCGGGGGGGCAGGGGACCCAGTACTTC
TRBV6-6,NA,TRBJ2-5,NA,CASSYSSLGGGETQYF,TGTGCCAGCAGTTACTCTTCGTTGGGGGGCGGGGAGACCCAGTACTTC
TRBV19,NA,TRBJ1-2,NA,CASSALRTNYGYTF,TGTGCCAGTTCCGCACTTCGGACCAACTATGGCTACACCTTC
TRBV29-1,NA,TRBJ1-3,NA,CSVEAPTGGNTIYF,TGCAGCGTTGAAGCCCCGACAGGTGGAAACACCATATATTTT
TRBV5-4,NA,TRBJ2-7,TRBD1,CASSLGTGSSYEQYF,TGTGCCAGCAGCTTGGGGACAGGAAGCTCCTACGAGCAGTACTTC
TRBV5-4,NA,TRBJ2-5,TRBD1,CASSLMGQAETQYF,TGTGCCAGCAGCTTGATGGGACAGGCGGAGACCCAGTACTTC
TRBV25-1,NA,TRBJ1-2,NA,CASSLLDGGYTF,TGTGCCAGCAGCCTCCTCGATGGGGGCTACACCTTC
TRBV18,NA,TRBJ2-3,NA,CASSPSGADTQYF,TGTGCCAGCTCACCCTCGGGCGCAGATACGCAGTATTTT
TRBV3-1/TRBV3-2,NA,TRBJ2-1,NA,CASSQAGEGIDEQFF,TGTGCCAGCAGCCAAGCGGGAGAGGGTATCGATGAGCAGTTCTTC
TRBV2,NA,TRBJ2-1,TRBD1,CASHSTGGYYNEQFF,TGTGCCAGCCATTCGACAGGGGGCTACTACAATGAGCAGTTCTTC
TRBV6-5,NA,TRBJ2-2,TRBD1,CASSWTGIAGELFF,TGTGCCAGCAGTTGGACAGGGATCGCCGGGGAGCTGTTTTTT
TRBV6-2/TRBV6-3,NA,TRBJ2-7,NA,CASSFPGTYEQYF,TGTGCCAGCAGTTTCCCAGGAACCTACGAGCAGTACTTC
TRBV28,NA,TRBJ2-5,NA,CASSLLSTGGSQETQYF,TGTGCCAGCAGTTTATTATCGACAGGTGGAAGCCAAGAGACCCAGTACTTC
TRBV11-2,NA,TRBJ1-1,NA,CASTAGSWGTEAFF,TGTGCCAGCACCGCGGGATCCTGGGGCACTGAAGCTTTCTTT
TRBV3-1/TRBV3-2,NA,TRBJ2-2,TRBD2,CASRTSEFPGELFF,TGTGCCAGCAGAACTAGCGAATTCCCCGGGGAGCTGTTTTTT